This entry features one TCR beta chain sequence. These data come from a study of blood T cell repertoires in COVID-19. At the level of the study: Both acute and convalescent COVID-19 samples were obtained from the United States, Italy and Spain. T cells, B-cell-depleted T cells, or PBMCs provided the cDNA or gDNA that served as material.

The germline V gene encodes CDR1 SGHRS and CDR2 YFSETQ. The CDR3 is 16 residues long. Trimming removed 0 bases from V and 5 bases from J; junction bases left unmatched: 8. Authors' processing steps: Amplifying reference gene primers gave estimates of nucleated cell counts. Assay used: immunoSEQ multiplex PCR; TCRdb lists only in-frame clones, some missing. V and J calls and clone size are given by that table; D and trimming were obtained from the DNA. The repertoire holds 150,000 to 200,000 clones, with 82% as singletons. This receptor was obtained from a woman between 70 and 85 years old with acute or convalescent COVID-19. The rearrangement uses TRBV5-1 and TRBJ1-2; 9 bases fit TRBD1. What was sequenced was peripheral blood. CDR3 DNA sequence: TGCGCCAGCAGCTTGGTTTTAGGGGACAGGGTTTATGGCTACACCTTC. Translation gives CASSLVLGDRVYGYTF.